Each of the 26 T cell receptor beta chains below was sequenced from the same sample in a study of cytomegalovirus exposure and HLA in healthy donors. 60 Vbeta and 13 Jbeta primers were used in PCR. The method was immunoSEQ multiplex PCR; TCRdb's version includes in-frame clones alone and lacks a portion of them. The sample shows about 110,000 clones, just over 70% of them seen only once. The material sequenced was PBMCs. The receptors here all came from a boy younger than 18 in good health and CMV-seronegative.

This chain connects TRBV6-6 to TRBJ2-2; 8 positions agree with TRBD2. The CDR3 is 14 residues long. Trimming removed 5 bases from V and 3 bases from J; junction bases left unmatched: 2. Germline CDR1 and CDR2: MNHNY and SVGAGI (reference sequence). CDR3 region: CASSPSGYTGELFF. The CDR3 DNA reads TGTGCCAGCAGTCCTAGCGGGTACACCGGGGAGCTGTTTTTT.

V and J are TRBV29-1 and TRBJ2-1; no definite D call. V was trimmed by 3 bases and J by 7 bases, leaving 10 bases between them. This CDR3 region has 12 residues. Looked up from germline, CDR1 is SQVTM and CDR2 is ANQGSEA. The CDR3: CSVDGSVNEQFF. In DNA form, the CDR3 reads TGCAGCGTTGACGGGTCCGTAAATGAGCAGTTCTTC.

The V call is TRBV6-5, the J call TRBJ2-1; D is perhaps TRBD2 (5 bases). Trimming took 6 bases from V and 2 from J, leaving 14 bases between them. Germline CDR1 and CDR2: MNHEY and SVGAGI. This CDR3 has 15 amino acids. The DNA for the CDR3 is TGTGCCAGCAGCTACCTAGCAGGTACCTACAATGAGCAGTTCTTC. Protein product: CASSYLAGTYNEQFF.

The rearrangement links TRBV7-9 to TRBJ2-7, with 8 bases fitting TRBD2. Per the germline V gene, CDR1 is SEHNR and CDR2 is FQNEAQ (reference sequence). There are 15 residues in the CDR3. The ends lost 7 bases at V and 3 bases at J; junction bases unmatched: 11. The CDR3 here is CASTGGGDKYYEQYF. The CDR3 DNA sequence: TGTGCCAGCACCGGGGGGGGCGACAAGTACTACGAGCAGTACTTC. The complete variable domain, with remaining parts taken from reference TRBV7-9 and TRBJ2-7, reads DTGVSQNPRHKITKRGQNVTFRCDPISEHNRLYWYRQTLGQGPEFLTYFQNEAQLEKSRLLSDRFSAERPKGSFSTLEIQRTEQGDSAMYLCASTGGGDKYYEQYFGPGTRLTVT.

This chain links TRBV5-4 with TRBJ1-5, with TRBD1 as a possible D gene (5 bases). The germline V gene encodes CDR1 SGHNT and CDR2 YYREEE (reference sequence). The CDR3 contains 18 residues. The V end lost 2 bases, the J end lost 2 bases, and 20 bases lay between the germline ends. This CDR3 is CASSFRAGLSGGNQPQHF. CDR3 sequence (DNA): TGTGCCAGCAGCTTCCGTGCAGGGCTTAGCGGGGGCAATCAGCCCCAGCATTTT.

This clone was seen a handful of times. J is TRBJ1-1 and V is TRBV5-1, with D maybe TRBD1 (6 bases). This CDR3 is built from 16 residues. The V and J ends lost 4 bases and 4 bases respectively, with 20 bases between them. CDR1 is SGHRS and CDR2 is YFSETQ in the germline V gene. CDR3 loop: CASSVGTTGSSTEAFF. The CDR3 coding sequence is TGCGCCAGCAGCGTAGGAACGACAGGATCTAGCACTGAAGCTTTCTTT.

Only a few counts were recorded for this clone. The genes are TRBV30 and TRBJ1-1, with D uncertain. V lost 0 bases and J lost 4, with 12 bases in between. CDR3 size: 14 residues. The germline V gene encodes CDR1 GTSNPN and CDR2 SVGIG (reference sequence). In nucleotides, the CDR3 is TGTGCCTGGAGTGTTTGGAGGCCTAGCACTGAAGCTTTCTTT. Encoded protein: CAWSVWRPSTEAFF.

The chain couples TRBV5-1 to TRBJ1-5; D call uncertain. V dropped 2 bases and J dropped 0 bases, with 3 bases sitting between them. Germline lookup yields CDR1 SGHRS and CDR2 YFSETQ. This CDR3 spans 13 amino acids. CDR3: CASSFSSNQPQHF. Here the CDR3 DNA reads TGCGCCAGCAGCTTCAGTAGCAATCAGCCCCAGCATTTT.

The chain combines TRBV5-6 with TRBJ1-1, with 7 nucleotides matching TRBD1. Losses at the gene ends were 3 bases for V and 5 bases for J; bases not matched to a gene: 7. The CDR3 totals 14 residues. Germline V CDR1 and CDR2: SGHDT, YYEEEE. CDR3 sequence reads: CASSYYRGGTEAFF. CDR3 in DNA: TGTGCCAGCAGCTATTACAGGGGTGGAACTGAAGCTTTCTTT.

The V and J genes are TRBV18 and TRBJ2-5; weak D call: TRBD2 (6 bases). CDR3 length: 13 residues. With 3 bases removed from V and 5 bases from J, the gap between germline ends came to 10 bases. Germline CDR1 is KGHSH and CDR2 is LQKENI. CDR3 nucleotide sequence: TGTGCCAGCTCACCGTTCAGCGGGGAGACCCAGTACTTC. As protein: CASSPFSGETQYF. The whole variable domain, filled in from reference TRBV18 and TRBJ2-5, reads NAGVMQNPRHLVRRRGQEARLRCSPMKGHSHVYWYRQLPEEGLKFMVYLQKENIIDESGMPKERFSAEFPKEGPSILRIQQVVRGDSAAYFCASSPFSGETQYFGPGTRLLVL.

A few counts support this clone. The chain uses TRBV5-1 and TRBJ2-7; the D gene is possibly TRBD2 (6 bases). Trimming took 0 bases from V and 0 from J, leaving 13 bases between them. Germline V gene sequence: CDR1 SGHRS, CDR2 YFSETQ. The length of the CDR3 is 16 residues. The CDR3 here is CASSLVGGAASYEQYF. DNA of the CDR3: TGCGCCAGCAGCTTGGTCGGCGGGGCCGCCTCCTACGAGCAGTACTTC. Supplemented by reference TRBV5-1 and TRBJ2-7, the full variable domain reads KAGVTQTPRYLIKTRGQQVTLSCSPISGHRSVSWYQQTPGQGLQFLFEYFSETQRNKGNFPGRFSGRQFSNSRSEMNVSTLELGDSALYLCASSLVGGAASYEQYFGPGTRLTVT.

The chain couples TRBV6-5 to TRBJ2-3, with TRBD1 matching 8 bases. In germline, CDR1 is MNHEY, CDR2 SVGAGI. This CDR3 contains 13 residues. J gave up 3 bases and V 5 bases, and 1 base lay outside the gene matches. CDR3 sequence: CASSGDRTDTQYF. DNA for the CDR3: TGTGCCAGCAGTGGGGACAGGACAGATACGCAGTATTTT.

The chain has TRBV11-3 and TRBJ2-5; 8 bases map to TRBD2. CDR1 is SGHNT and CDR2 is YENEEA in the germline V gene. The CDR3 runs to 13 residues. V lost 9 bases and J lost 2; bases outside the gene matches: 5. DNA for the CDR3: TGTGCCAGTGGTAGCGGGGAACAAGAGACCCAGTACTTC. Its translation is CASGSGEQETQYF. The entire variable domain, with the rest obtained from reference TRBV11-3 and TRBJ2-5, is as follows: EAGVVQSPRYKIIEKKQPVAFWCNPISGHNTLYWYLQNLGQGPELLIRYENEEAVDDSQLPKDRFSAERLKGVDSTLKIQPAELGDSAVYLCASGSGEQETQYFGPGTRLLVL.

Worth noting for this clone: This sample includes further DNA sequences coding for the same CDR3. The V gene is TRBV30, the J gene TRBJ2-1; weak D call: TRBD1 (6 bases). V lost 4 bases to trimming and J lost 9 bases, with 22 bases between them. The germline V gene encodes CDR1 GTSNPN and CDR2 SVGIG (reference sequence). The CDR3 covers 15 residues. This CDR3 is CAWKFAQRKGGEQFF. Written as DNA, the CDR3 is TGTGCCTGGAAGTTCGCCCAGCGGAAAGGGGGTGAGCAGTTCTTC.

V and J are TRBV6-6 and TRBJ2-2; 9 positions agree with TRBD1. The CDR3 covers 14 residues. With V trimmed by 8 bases and J by 6 bases, 7 bases remained unmatched. In germline, CDR1 is MNHNY, CDR2 SVGAGI (reference sequence). CDR3 sequence reads: CASGGQGFPGELFF. In DNA form, the CDR3 reads TGTGCCAGCGGGGGACAGGGTTTCCCCGGGGAGCTGTTTTTT.

This clone showed up just once. This chain links TRBV7-2 with TRBJ2-3, with D perhaps TRBD1 (7 bases). Trimming pared 8 bases from V and 4 bases from J, leaving 22 bases between. The CDR3 has 16 amino acids. Germline lookup yields CDR1 SGHTA and CDR2 FQGNSA. The CDR3 DNA sequence: TGTGCCAGCGGTCCGGAGACAGGGCGGAGGGCAGATACGCAGTATTTT. Its protein product is CASGPETGRRADTQYF.

This chain connects TRBV6-1 to TRBJ1-5, with D unresolved. Trimming left V 9 bases short and J 5 bases short, with 8 bases between. CDR3 size: 11 residues. In germline, CDR1 is MNHNS, CDR2 SASEGT. The CDR3 spells CARNGDQPQHF. The CDR3 DNA reads as TGTGCCAGAAACGGGGATCAGCCCCAGCATTTT.

This chain uses TRBV4-3 with TRBJ1-1; tentatively, D is TRBD1 (6 bases). Germline V CDR1 and CDR2: LGHNA, YSLEER. Trimming shortened V by 1 base and J by 3 bases, and 15 bases separated the two germline ends. This CDR3 contains 16 residues. The CDR3 DNA reads TGCGCCAGCAGCCAAGTAGGGAACAGGGATGACACTGAAGCTTTCTTT. It encodes CASSQVGNRDDTEAFF.

This clone was seen only once. The chain recombines TRBV19 with TRBJ1-6; no clear D. CDR1 is LNHDA and CDR2 is SQIVND in the germline V gene (reference sequence). The CDR3 is 13 amino acids. V gave up 6 bases and J gave up 7 bases, with 10 bases separating them. This chain's CDR3 is CASSQQVNSPLHF. CDR3 coding DNA: TGTGCCAGTAGCCAACAAGTAAATTCACCCCTCCACTTT.

This clone turned up a few times. The chain couples TRBV5-6 to TRBJ2-2, with 7 bases fitting TRBD2. Trimming removed 1 base from V and 1 base from J; junction bases left unmatched: 1. Germline values: CDR1 SGHDT, CDR2 YYEEEE. This CDR3 contains 15 residues. The CDR3 coding sequence is TGTGCCAGCAGCTTGCCTAGCGGGAACACCGGGGAGCTGTTTTTT. Translation gives CASSLPSGNTGELFF. Supplemented by reference TRBV5-6 and TRBJ2-2, the full variable domain reads DAGVTQSPTHLIKTRGQQVTLRCSPKSGHDTVSWYQQALGQGPQFIFQYYEEEERQRGNFPDRFSGHQFPNYSSELNVNALLLGDSALYLCASSLPSGNTGELFFGEGSRLTVL.

This clone was seen a handful of times. The genes are TRBV30 and TRBJ2-7; D possibly corresponds to TRBD2 (6 bases). CDR1 and CDR2 from the germline V gene are GTSNPN and SVGIG (reference sequence). Trimming pared 3 bases from V and 6 bases from J, leaving 15 bases between. The CDR3 covers 13 residues. CDR3 residues: CAWSPTVGGEQYF. The CDR3 DNA sequence: TGTGCCTGGAGCCCTACGGTGGGGGGCGAGCAGTACTTC.

V gene TRBV6-5 combines with J gene TRBJ2-5; 9 nucleotides align to TRBD2. This CDR3 region has 13 residues. CDR1 is MNHEY, CDR2 SVGAGI, per germline. V lost 6 bases to trimming and J lost 4 bases; unmatched junction nucleotides: 3. The DNA of the CDR3 is TGTGCCAGCAGCCTAGCGGGGAGAGAGACCCAGTACTTC. Translated: CASSLAGRETQYF.

The J gene is TRBJ2-7, the V gene TRBV7-2, with TRBD1 identical over 12 bases. V trimming: 1 base; J trimming: 6 bases; junction bases outside the gene matches: 4. The CDR3 consists of 15 residues. Looked up from germline, CDR1 is SGHTA and CDR2 is FQGNSA. The CDR3 DNA reads as TGTGCCAGCAGCTTAGGAGGGACAGGGGGCCGCGAGCAGTACTTC. Its protein is CASSLGGTGGREQYF.

The chain employs TRBV18 and TRBJ1-5; TRBD1 might be the D (6 bases). The germline V gene encodes CDR1 KGHSH and CDR2 LQKENI. The CDR3 runs 17 residues. The V end was cut by 1 base, the J end by 1 base, with 14 bases between. CDR3 nucleotides: TGTGCCAGCTCACCACGCGGCGGGGGGCAGAGCAATCAGCCCCAGCATTTT. Translating gives CASSPRGGGQSNQPQHF.

The chain carries TRBV11-3 and TRBJ2-7; 9 bases fit TRBD1. Germline CDR1 and CDR2: SGHNT and YENEEA. The CDR3 has 14 amino acids. The ends lost 5 bases at V and 7 bases at J; junction bases unmatched: 9. The DNA of the CDR3 is TGTGCCAGCAGCACCCGACAGGGGGATGGAGAGCAGTACTTC. This encodes CASSTRQGDGEQYF.

This chain links TRBV10-3 with TRBJ2-5; 9 positions agree with TRBD2. J gave up 4 bases and V 4 bases, and 10 bases lay outside the gene matches. The CDR3 is 16 amino acids. Germline CDR1 is ENHRY and CDR2 is SYGVKD. The CDR3 spells CAISGVVSGSGETQYF. The CDR3 DNA reads TGTGCCATCAGTGGAGTCGTTAGCGGGAGTGGAGAGACCCAGTACTTC.